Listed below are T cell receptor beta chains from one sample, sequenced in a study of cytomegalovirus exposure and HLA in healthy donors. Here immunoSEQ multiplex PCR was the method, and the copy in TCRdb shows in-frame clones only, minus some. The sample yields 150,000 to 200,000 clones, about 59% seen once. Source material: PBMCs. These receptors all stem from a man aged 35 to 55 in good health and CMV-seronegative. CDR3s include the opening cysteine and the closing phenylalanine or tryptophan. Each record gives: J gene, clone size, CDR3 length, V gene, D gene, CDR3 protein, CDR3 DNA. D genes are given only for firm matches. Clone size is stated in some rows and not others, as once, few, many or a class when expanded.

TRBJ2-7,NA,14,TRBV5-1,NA,CASSWGPGANEQYF,TGCGCCAGCAGCTGGGGCCCAGGGGCGAACGAGCAGTACTTC
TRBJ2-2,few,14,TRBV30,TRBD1,CAWSVNRGTGELFF,TGTGCCTGGAGTGTAAACAGGGGAACCGGGGAGCTGTTTTTT
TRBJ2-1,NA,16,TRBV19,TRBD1,CASRPTGASSYNEQFF,TGTGCCAGTAGACCCACAGGGGCTAGCTCCTACAATGAGCAGTTCTTC
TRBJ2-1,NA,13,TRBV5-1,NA,CASSFGGADEQFF,TGCGCCAGCAGCTTTGGCGGAGCTGACGAGCAGTTCTTC
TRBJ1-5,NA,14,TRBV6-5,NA,CASSYSPGYQPQHF,TGTGCCAGCAGTTACTCGCCGGGGTATCAGCCCCAGCATTTT
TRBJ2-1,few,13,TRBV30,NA,CAWSEGYDGEQFF,TGTGCCTGGAGTGAGGGGTACGACGGTGAGCAGTTCTTC
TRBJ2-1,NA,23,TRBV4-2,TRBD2,CASSQVPRLPGLAGRSSYNEQFF,TGTGCCAGCAGCCAAGTACCCCGCCTTCCCGGACTAGCGGGGAGGAGCTCCTACAATGAGCAGTTCTTC
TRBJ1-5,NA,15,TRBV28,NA,CASSHKLGGNQPQHF,TGTGCCAGCAGCCACAAGCTGGGAGGCAATCAGCCCCAGCATTTT
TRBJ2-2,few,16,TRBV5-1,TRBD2,CASSLGVAGKTGELFF,TGCGCCAGCAGCTTGGGCGTAGCGGGGAAGACCGGGGAGCTGTTTTTT
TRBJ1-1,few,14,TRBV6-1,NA,CASSPTRVNTEAFF,TGTGCCAGCAGCCCAACTCGGGTGAACACTGAAGCTTTCTTT
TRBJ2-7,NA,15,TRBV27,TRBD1,CASRRLGQVNYEQYF,TGTGCCAGCAGGCGCCTCGGACAGGTGAATTACGAGCAGTACTTC
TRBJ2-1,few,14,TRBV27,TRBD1,CASILDRGSGEQFF,TGTGCCAGCATCCTGGACAGGGGATCGGGTGAGCAGTTCTTC
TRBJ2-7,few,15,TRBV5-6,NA,CASSFSIGRGYEQYF,TGTGCCAGCAGCTTTTCCATCGGGCGGGGCTACGAGCAGTACTTC
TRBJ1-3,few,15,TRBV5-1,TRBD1,CASSLDRGSGNTIYF,TGCGCCAGCAGCTTGGACAGGGGATCTGGAAACACCATATATTTT
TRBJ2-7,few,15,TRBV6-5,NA,CASSYSGRGPYEQYF,TGTGCCAGCAGTTACTCTGGCAGGGGTCCCTACGAGCAGTACTTC
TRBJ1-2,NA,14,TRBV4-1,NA,CASSPIGTLGGYTF,TGCGCCAGCAGCCCGATAGGGACTCTCGGTGGCTACACCTTC
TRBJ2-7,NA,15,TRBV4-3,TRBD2,CASSQGPGGSYEQYF,TGCGCCAGCAGCCAAGGTCCGGGAGGGTCCTACGAGCAGTACTTC
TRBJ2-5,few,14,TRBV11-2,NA,CASSEAGYFETQYF,TGTGCCAGCAGCGAGGCGGGATACTTTGAGACCCAGTACTTC
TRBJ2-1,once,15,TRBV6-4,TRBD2,CASSEGTSGRIEQFF,TGTGCCAGCAGTGAGGGGACTAGCGGGAGGATTGAGCAGTTCTTC
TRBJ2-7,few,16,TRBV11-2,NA,CASSLQLAGARDEQYF,TGTGCCAGCAGCTTACAGTTGGCGGGGGCGAGAGACGAGCAGTACTTC
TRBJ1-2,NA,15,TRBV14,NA,CASSPRRTGNYGYTF,TGTGCCAGCAGCCCCAGGAGGACGGGCAACTATGGCTACACCTTC
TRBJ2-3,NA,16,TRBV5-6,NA,CASSLVGGGASDTQYF,TGTGCCAGCAGCTTGGTCGGAGGGGGGGCGTCAGATACGCAGTATTTT
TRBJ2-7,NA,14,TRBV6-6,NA,CASRVLTGVHEQYF,TGTGCCAGCAGGGTACTGACGGGAGTACACGAGCAGTACTTC